These 17 T cell receptor beta chains originate from one sample sequenced in a study of blood T cell repertoires in COVID-19. This table comes from immunoSEQ multiplex PCR, and its TCRdb copy is limited to in-frame clones, with some not included. The data show about 480,000 clones, with approximately 90% seen just once and approximately 2% held by the top ten. Material: PBMCs or T cells enriched from blood (not recorded which). The source of these receptors is a woman aged 40 to 49 who had recovered from COVID-19.

The chain has TRBV7-9 and TRBJ1-2, with 8 bases lining up with TRBD1. The ends lost 0 bases at V and 8 bases at J; junction bases unmatched: 8. The CDR3 is 15 residues long. The germline gives CDR1 SEHNR, CDR2 FQNEAQ (reference sequence). The DNA for the CDR3 is TGTGCCAGCAGCTTAGCAGGGGGGACAGGAGCGGGCTACACCTTC. Protein sequence: CASSLAGGTGAGYTF.

The chain has TRBV5-1 and TRBJ2-7; TRBD2 might be the D (5 bases). This CDR3 has 12 amino acids. The germline V and J ends were trimmed by 4 bases and 2 bases, with 7 bases remaining between them. The germline CDR1 and CDR2 sequences are SGHRS and YFSETQ. CDR3 in DNA: TGCGCCAGCAGCGCCGGGACCTACGAGCAGTACTTC. Amino acids: CASSAGTYEQYF.

The V gene is TRBV6-2 or TRBV6-3, the J gene TRBJ1-5, with a tentative D call TRBD1 (5 bases). The CDR3 contains 15 residues. From germline, CDR1 is MNHEY and CDR2 SVGEGT. With 2 bases removed from V and 4 bases from J, the gap between germline ends came to 12 bases. CDR3: CASSYVGRINQPQHF. Here the CDR3 DNA reads TGTGCCAGCAGTTACGTGGGGCGGATTAATCAGCCCCAGCATTTT.

The rearrangement uses TRBV6-5 and TRBJ2-7; TRBD2 might be the D (5 bases). Looked up from germline, CDR1 is MNHEY and CDR2 is SVGAGI. Trimming took 0 bases from V and 3 from J, leaving 12 bases between them. The CDR3 consists of 15 residues. The CDR3 region is CASSYSLDRDYEQYF. CDR3 DNA sequence: TGTGCCAGCAGTTACTCGTTGGACCGGGACTACGAGCAGTACTTC.

This rearrangement joins TRBV2 to TRBJ2-5, with 8 bases matching TRBD2. V trimming: 4 bases; J trimming: 1 base; junction bases outside the gene matches: 17. The CDR3 extends over 19 amino acids. CDR1 and CDR2 (germline): SNHLY, FYNNEI. The CDR3 spells CASSGGLAPNTTPQETQYF. CDR3 bases: TGTGCCAGCAGTGGCGGACTAGCCCCGAACACGACCCCCCAAGAGACCCAGTACTTC.

This chain uses TRBV18 with TRBJ2-7; TRBD1 aligns across 9 bases. Germline CDR1 and CDR2: KGHSH and LQKENI. This CDR3 has 17 residues. V gave up 0 bases and J gave up 5 bases; unmatched junction bases: 11. DNA for the CDR3: TGTGCCAGCTCACCACCGACGGGACAGGGACCTCGACACGAGCAGTACTTC. Residues: CASSPPTGQGPRHEQYF.

CDR3 in amino acids: CASSFKGRWGNTEAFF. The CDR3, as DNA: TGTGCCAGCAGCTTTAAAGGGAGATGGGGGAACACTGAAGCTTTCTTT. The chain joins TRBV5-8 to TRBJ1-1; D unresolved. CDR3 size: 16 residues. CDR1 is SGHTS and CDR2 is YDEGEE in the germline V gene. Trimming shortened V by 2 bases and J by 1 base, and 15 bases separated the two germline ends.

The chain employs TRBV7-9 and TRBJ1-2, with D possibly TRBD1 on 6 matching bases. Germline lookup yields CDR1 SEHNR and CDR2 FQNEAQ (reference sequence). V lost 1 base and J lost 3, with 9 bases in between. CDR3 length: 14 residues. The CDR3 DNA reads TGTGCCAGCAGCTTAGACCCAGGGGACTATGGCTACACCTTC. Translating it yields CASSLDPGDYGYTF. Supplemented by reference TRBV7-9 and TRBJ1-2, the full variable domain reads DTGVSQNPRHKITKRGQNVTFRCDPISEHNRLYWYRQTLGQGPEFLTYFQNEAQLEKSRLLSDRFSAERPKGSFSTLEIQRTEQGDSAMYLCASSLDPGDYGYTFGSGTRLTVV.

The V and J genes are TRBV7-8 and TRBJ2-7; 7 positions agree with TRBD2. This CDR3 has 14 residues. Germline values: CDR1 SGHVS, CDR2 FQNEAQ. The junction had 9 bases not matched to a gene; V was cut back by 3 bases and J by 7 bases. The DNA of the CDR3 is TGTGCCAGCAGCTTTACTACGGCGGGAGATGAGCAGTACTTC. It specifies CASSFTTAGDEQYF.

V usage is TRBV24-1 and J usage is TRBJ2-1, with 7 positions matching TRBD1. This CDR3 contains 14 residues. The V and J ends lost 0 bases and 12 bases, in that order; junction bases with no gene match: 7. Per the germline V gene, CDR1 is KGHDR and CDR2 is SFDVKD. CDR3 DNA: TGTGCCACCAGTGATTTGGGACTTCCAGGGGGGCAGTTCTTC. It yields the protein CATSDLGLPGGQFF.

On this clone: Other DNA variants within this sample encode the same CDR3. This rearrangement joins TRBV2 to TRBJ1-5; D may be TRBD1 (5 bases). The CDR3 has 14 amino acids. V was trimmed by 4 bases and J by 4 bases, leaving 11 bases between them. Germline-derived CDR1 and CDR2 are SNHLY and FYNNEI. CDR3 protein: CASSGQGRNQPQHF. The CDR3 DNA sequence: TGTGCCAGCAGTGGCCAGGGTAGGAATCAGCCCCAGCATTTT.

V usage is TRBV3-1 (or the pseudogene TRBV3-2) and J usage is TRBJ1-1; D not certain. V lost 4 bases to trimming and J lost 10 bases, with 16 bases between them. Germline assignment: CDR1 LGHDT and CDR2 YNNKEL (reference sequence). The CDR3 is 13 residues long. The CDR3 DNA follows: TGTGCCAGCAGCCCAACGACGAGGAGCGGAGCTTTCTTT. Translating gives CASSPTTRSGAFF.

The rearrangement joins TRBV4-1 to TRBJ1-2; D perhaps matches TRBD1 (5 bases). The CDR3 loop spans 14 amino acids. Trimming took off 3 bases at V and 2 bases at J, with 10 bases between the two ends. CDR1 is MGHRA and CDR2 is YSYEKL in the germline V gene. The CDR3 is CASSQSTANYGYTF. The CDR3 coding sequence is TGCGCCAGCAGCCAGTCGACAGCGAACTATGGCTACACCTTC.

V gene TRBV6-5 combines with J gene TRBJ2-7, with D perhaps TRBD1 (6 bases). Germline loops: CDR1 MNHEY, CDR2 SVGAGI. Trimming took off 2 bases at V and 1 base at J, with 15 bases between the two ends. The length of the CDR3 is 16 residues. The chain's CDR3 is CASSYGGALVSYEQYF. The DNA for the CDR3 is TGTGCCAGCAGTTACGGGGGCGCACTAGTGTCCTACGAGCAGTACTTC.

The chain links TRBV5-3 to TRBJ1-6; D ambiguous. TRBV5-3 is designated an ORF whose function remains uncertain. This CDR3 has 17 amino acids. V gave up 1 base and J gave up 2 bases, with 13 bases separating them. CDR3 bases: TGTGCCAGAAGCTTGAGGGAGGGAAGACCCTATAATTCACCCCTCCACTTT. This translates into CARSLREGRPYNSPLHF.

This chain uses TRBV7-6 with TRBJ2-1; possibly TRBD2 for D (5 bases). The V and J ends lost 5 bases and 0 bases respectively, with 11 bases between them. The CDR3 spans 15 residues. The germline gives CDR1 SGHVS, CDR2 FNYEAQ. The CDR3 is CASSPVGSSYNEQFF. As DNA, the CDR3 is TGTGCCAGCAGCCCGGTGGGGAGCTCCTACAATGAGCAGTTCTTC.

The rearrangement uses TRBV10-3 and TRBJ1-1; TRBD1 agrees at 8 bases. The trim removed 3 bases at V and 6 bases at J, leaving 6 bases unmatched. The CDR3 has 14 residues. The germline gives CDR1 ENHRY, CDR2 SYGVKD. CDR3 in amino acids: CAISEVQGDSEAFF. Here the CDR3 DNA reads TGTGCCATCAGTGAAGTACAGGGGGACTCTGAAGCTTTCTTT.